These 19 T cell receptor beta chains were sequenced from one sample in a study of regulatory T cells in long-lasting Graves disease. Time point denoted: newly diagnosed GD, antithyroid drugs for less than 3 months. RNA isolated from PBMCs was used to make the TCR library. With iRepertoire HTBI primers and Arm-PCR of CDR3 regions, TCR beta libraries were built. TCRdb ran MiXCR on the multiplex PCR reads and lists one entry per CDR3 protein. The repertoire has 620,000 or so distinct CDR3 sequences, under 20% of them found once; the top ten carry 18%. The data were also submitted as part of a second study, on T cells in Graves' hyperthyroidism and ophthalmopathy.

The material was peripheral blood mononuclear cells (PBMCs), obtained at new diagnosis, from a patient treated with antithyroid drugs. The origin of the receptors is a woman under 40 with Graves disease.

V usage is TRBV6-4 and J usage is TRBJ1-2; 8 bases fit TRBD1. Germline V CDR1 and CDR2: MRHNA, SNTAGT. The J segment lost 3 bases and the V segment lost 0 bases, leaving 3 bases of the junction unmatched. The CDR3 has 15 residues. The chain's CDR3 is CASSDSPGGDYGYTF. The CDR3 region has the DNA TGTGCCAGCAGTGACTCTCCAGGGGGCGACTATGGCTACACCTTC.

This clonotype was counted ten times or more. The V gene is TRBV27, the J gene TRBJ2-3, with a tentative D call TRBD1 (5 bases). V lost 2 bases, J lost 1 base, and 10 bases lay in between. Germline values: CDR1 MNHEY, CDR2 SMNVEV (reference sequence). The CDR3 has 15 residues. The CDR3 is CASSLQGRGTDTQYF. The CDR3 nucleotides read TGTGCCAGCAGTTTACAGGGTCGGGGCACAGATACGCAGTATTTT.

The sample holds many counts of this clonotype. The V and J genes are TRBV11-2 and TRBJ1-4, with a possible D match to TRBD1 (5 bases). CDR3 length: 15 amino acids. CDR1 and CDR2 from the germline V gene are SGHAT and FQNNGV. V lost 6 bases, J lost 5 bases, and 16 bases lay in between. Here the CDR3 reads CASRRPGRKNEKLFF. For the CDR3, the DNA is TGTGCCAGCAGAAGACCGGGACGGAAGAATGAAAAACTGTTTTTT.

The chain is built from TRBV11-2 and TRBJ2-3; 10 bases align to TRBD2. Germline V gene sequence: CDR1 SGHAT, CDR2 FQNNGV. This CDR3 is 16 amino acids long. Trimming took 3 bases from V and 0 from J; bases not matched to a gene: 3. As DNA, the CDR3 is TGTGCCAGCAGCTTTCAACTAGCGGGGAGCACAGATACGCAGTATTTT. This translates into CASSFQLAGSTDTQYF.

This clonotype was seen more than once but under ten times. A read error may account for a junction end that differs from germline. The CDR3 is CASSLKAGQGFIF. The CDR3, as DNA: TGTGCCAGTAGTCTGAAAGCGGGACAGGGCTTCATTTTT. The chain combines TRBV19 with TRBJ1-1; 9 bases are shared with TRBD1. The germline CDR1 and CDR2 sequences are LNHDA and SQIVND (reference sequence). This CDR3 has 13 amino acids.

The chain employs TRBV7-2 and TRBJ2-3; 10 bases fit TRBD2. Losses at the gene ends were 7 bases for V and 2 bases for J; bases not matched to a gene: 3. The CDR3 loop spans 14 amino acids. Germline V gives CDR1 SGHTA, CDR2 FQGNSA. CDR3 amino acids: CASISGGITDTQYF. CDR3 DNA: TGTGCCAGCATTAGCGGGGGGATCACAGATACGCAGTATTTT.

This clonotype was found many times. The chain couples TRBV19 to TRBJ2-7; TRBD2 matches at 10 bases. The germline V gene encodes CDR1 LNHDA and CDR2 SQIVND (reference sequence). This CDR3 has 16 amino acids. The trim removed 4 bases at V and 3 bases at J, leaving 9 bases unmatched. The CDR3 DNA is TGTGCCAGTAGTACCTGGACTAGCGGAGCTGTCTACGAGCAGTACTTC. Its translation is CASSTWTSGAVYEQYF.

V gene TRBV28 combines with J gene TRBJ1-1; D gene ambiguous. Germline CDR1 MDHEN, CDR2 SYDVKM. The CDR3 loop spans 15 amino acids. The ends were cut back, 3 bases at V and 1 base at J, with 12 bases in the middle. CDR3 DNA sequence: TGTGCCAGCAGTTTTCGACCCGGACGGAACACTGAAGCTTTCTTT. It yields the protein CASSFRPGRNTEAFF.

This clonotype was seen a handful of times. V usage is TRBV20-1 and J usage is TRBJ2-5; 9 bases are a match to TRBD2. V shed 6 bases, J shed 2 bases, and the junction held 7 bases outside the gene matches. CDR1 and CDR2 (germline): DFQATT, SNEGSKA (reference sequence). The CDR3 runs 14 residues. The CDR3 protein is CSAWRGLAQETQYF. DNA of the CDR3: TGCAGTGCCTGGAGGGGACTAGCACAAGAGACCCAGTACTTC.

This clonotype was observed a handful of times. The gene calls are TRBV18 and TRBJ2-1; D is perhaps TRBD1 or TRBD2 (6 bases each). Trimming cost V 5 bases and J 13 bases, with 15 bases left between them. CDR3 size: 12 residues. The germline V gene has CDR1 KGHSH and CDR2 LQKENI. DNA for the CDR3: TGTGCCAGCTCAACGAGCGAGGGGGGACAGTTCTTC. Translation: CASSTSEGGQFF.

This clonotype was counted ten times or more. This chain links TRBV5-1 with TRBJ2-1; 12 positions agree with TRBD2. Germline CDR1 reads SGHRS; CDR2 reads YFSETQ. This CDR3 is 14 amino acids long. V lost 5 bases to trimming and J lost 7 bases; unmatched junction nucleotides: 4. The CDR3 is CASRVTSGRNEQFF. CDR3 sequence (DNA): TGCGCCAGCAGGGTAACTAGCGGGAGGAATGAGCAGTTCTTC.

This clonotype was detected ten times or more. The chain has TRBV6-1 and TRBJ1-1; maybe TRBD1 (6 bases). Looked up from germline, CDR1 is MNHNS and CDR2 is SASEGT. The V and J ends lost 7 bases and 6 bases respectively, with 18 bases between them. This CDR3 has 14 residues. The CDR3 sequence: CASIKSQGSPEAFF. CDR3 coding DNA: TGTGCCAGCATCAAATCACAGGGCAGTCCTGAAGCTTTCTTT.

There are many counts of this clonotype. The chain is built from TRBV10-3 and TRBJ1-3; perhaps TRBD1 as D (6 bases). The CDR3 length is 14 residues. V lost 6 bases, J lost 4 bases, and 13 bases lay in between. Germline V lookup: CDR1 ENHRY, CDR2 SYGVKD. CDR3 region: CAISEQGLGNTIYF. The CDR3 DNA reads as TGTGCCATCAGCGAACAGGGATTGGGAAACACCATATATTTT.

This clonotype has ten or more counts. This chain uses TRBV10-3 with TRBJ2-1, with 9 bases lining up with TRBD2. Germline V gives CDR1 ENHRY, CDR2 SYGVKD. The CDR3 extends over 16 amino acids. Trimming at V came to 3 bases and at J to 11 bases, leaving 14 bases not matched to a gene. CDR3 sequence reads: CAISELTSGWREKQFF. In DNA, the CDR3 is TGTGCCATCAGTGAACTAACTAGCGGGTGGCGGGAAAAGCAGTTCTTC.

This clonotype was detected ten times or more. V and J are TRBV11-1 and TRBJ2-1, with TRBD2 matching over 8 bases. After removal of 0 bases from V and 6 bases from J, the junction contained 4 bases not matched to a gene. The germline V gene encodes CDR1 SGHAT and CDR2 FQDESV (reference sequence). This CDR3 is 15 amino acids long. CDR3 sequence (DNA): TGTGCCAGCAGCTTAGCTAGCGGGGCCCTCAATGAGCAGTTCTTC. Protein product: CASSLASGALNEQFF.

J is TRBJ2-1 and V is TRBV30; D perhaps matches TRBD2 (6 bases). Germline V gives CDR1 GTSNPN, CDR2 SVGIG (reference sequence). This CDR3 spans 16 amino acids. Trimming left V 1 base short and J 6 bases short, with 19 bases between. The DNA of the CDR3 is TGTGCCTGGAGTGAGGAGGGCCAAGCGGCCGGCAATGAGCAGTTCTTC. Its protein product is CAWSEEGQAAGNEQFF.

The rearrangement joins TRBV28 to TRBJ1-4; D gene uncertain. The germline V gene encodes CDR1 MDHEN and CDR2 SYDVKM. CDR3 length: 11 residues. V was trimmed by 8 bases and J by 4 bases, leaving 5 bases between them. CDR3 sequence reads: CASQINEKLFF. DNA of the CDR3: TGTGCCAGCCAGATTAATGAAAAACTGTTTTTT. The whole variable domain, filled in from reference TRBV28 and TRBJ1-4, reads DVKVTQSSRYLVKRTGEKVFLECVQDMDHENMFWYRQDPGLGLRLIYFSYDVKMKEKGDIPEGYSVSREKKERFSLILESASTNQTSMYLCASQINEKLFFGSGTQLSVL.

The chain employs TRBV20-1 and TRBJ2-2; D might be TRBD1 (6 bases). V was clipped by 3 bases and J by 0 bases, with 14 bases between them. The CDR3 length is 16 residues. Germline CDR1 reads DFQATT; CDR2 reads SNEGSKA (reference sequence). The CDR3 coding sequence is TGCAGTGCTAGGGTAACAGGGCCCGCGAACACCGGGGAGCTGTTTTTT. Its translation is CSARVTGPANTGELFF.

The chain joins TRBV20-1 to TRBJ1-5, with TRBD1 identical over 10 bases. V lost 4 bases to trimming and J lost 9 bases; unmatched junction nucleotides: 18. Germline V gives CDR1 DFQATT, CDR2 SNEGSKA (reference sequence). CDR3 size: 17 residues. The CDR3 bases are TGCAGTGCTACCGCCCCGGGACAGGGGTCCGGAAGTGCGCCCCAGCATTTT. Its protein is CSATAPGQGSGSAPQHF.